This TCR beta chain was captured in a study of T cells in Graves' hyperthyroidism and ophthalmopathy. Findings of the study overall: Expanded thyroid clonotypes (above 0.001) were mostly also found in blood. Ophthalmopathy prediction by the model preceded onset by a median about 6.5 months.

For Graves' hyperthyroidism to be stable, ophthalmopathy could not progress within 18 months. Hyperthyroidism patients were newly diagnosed, had disease duration under 2 months, and were aged 18 to 65 years. A remark on this clonotype: Its antigen is still unknown.

TCR beta CDR3 sequences were amplified from RNA transcripts. The TCR CDR3 first-round RT-PCR relied on the HTBI primer set. TCRdb independently ran MiXCR on the multiplex PCR reads; one entry per CDR3 protein. The sample lists under 350,000 distinct CDR3 sequences; roughly 20% were seen once. CDR1 is MNHNS and CDR2 is SASEGT in the germline V gene. The CDR3 covers 17 residues. The J segment lost 0 bases and the V segment lost 5 bases, leaving 11 bases of the junction unmatched. Sequencing was carried out using blood. The source is a woman between 45 and 65 years old with Graves' hyperthyroidism. This chain uses TRBV6-1 with TRBJ1-1, with 8 bases fitting TRBD1. CDR3 in DNA: TGTGCCAGCAGTCAAGACAGGGGAGCATTCATGAACACTGAAGCTTTCTTT. It translates to CASSQDRGAFMNTEAFF.